The 19 T cell receptor beta chains below were found in one sample sequenced in a study of blood T cells in healthy people across ages. With a J-beta primer mix and a sample-barcoded 5' primer, a second PCR ran roughly 6 to 11 cycles. TCRdb recomputed calls from the 5' RACE reads with MiXCR, one row per CDR3 protein. Of approximately 800,000 distinct CDR3 sequences in the sample, around 45% were seen once. Material for sequencing was blood. These receptors were obtained from a man older than 75 in good health.

In its sample, this clonotype was seen a few times. This rearrangement joins TRBV7-2 to TRBJ1-4; the D gene is possibly TRBD1 (5 bases). Germline-derived CDR1 and CDR2 are SGHTA and FQGNSA. The CDR3 covers 15 residues. With 4 bases removed from V and 8 bases from J, the gap between germline ends came to 17 bases. The CDR3 spells CASSSETRGSEKLFF. CDR3 in DNA: TGTGCCAGCAGCTCCGAAACCCGGGGCTCGGAAAAACTGTTTTTT.

This clonotype was seen a few times. The chain joins TRBV15 to TRBJ2-3, with D maybe TRBD1 (5 bases). Per germline, CDR1 LNHNV and CDR2 YYDKDF (reference sequence). V lost 1 base and J 1 base, leaving 9 bases between the germline ends. The CDR3 covers 15 residues. The CDR3 loop is CATSRGGRGTDTQYF. CDR3 sequence (DNA): TGTGCCACCAGCAGAGGAGGCAGGGGCACAGATACGCAGTATTTT.

The chain employs TRBV29-1 and TRBJ2-4, with 8 bases identical to TRBD1. Germline V gene sequence: CDR1 SQVTM, CDR2 ANQGSEA. The CDR3 loop spans 13 amino acids. J gave up 2 bases and V 4 bases, and 1 base lay outside the gene matches. The CDR3 here is CSVGQGPKNIQYF. CDR3 DNA: TGCAGCGTTGGACAGGGGCCCAAAAACATTCAGTACTTC.

Points on this clonotype: At one of its ends the junction is not consistent with the germline gene, which may arise from a read error. The chain recombines TRBV5-6 with TRBJ1-6; D is possibly TRBD1 (5 bases). Per the germline V gene, CDR1 is SGHDT and CDR2 is YYEEEE. The CDR3 runs 14 residues. CDR3 amino acids: CASSLAGVVAPLHF. CDR3 nucleotides: TGTGCCAGCAGCTTGGCGGGGGTAGTGGCACCTCTCCACTTT.

The V gene is TRBV10-3, the J gene TRBJ2-3; 15 positions agree with TRBD2. Losses at the gene ends were 2 bases for V and 0 bases for J; bases not matched to a gene: 6. The CDR3 totals 19 residues. Germline V gene data show CDR1 as ENHRY and CDR2 as SYGVKD. In DNA form, the CDR3 reads TGTGCCATCAGTGAGCCGGGACTAGCGGGAGGCCTAAGCACAGATACGCAGTATTTT. Translated: CAISEPGLAGGLSTDTQYF.

Concerning this clonotype: A much larger clone differs from this one at a single base, so this may be a read error. The chain carries TRBV24-1 and TRBJ2-5; 8 nucleotides match TRBD1. The CDR3 consists of 20 residues. The V and J ends lost 9 bases and 0 bases, in that order; junction bases with no gene match: 23. Looked up from germline, CDR1 is KGHDR and CDR2 is SFDVKD. CDR3 DNA: TGTGCCACCGCGGATGCTCTGGACCAACAGGGGGAATCTTACCAAGAGACCCAGTACTTC. This sequence encodes CATADALDQQGESYQETQYF.

The J gene is TRBJ2-1, the V gene TRBV12-3 or TRBV12-4; possibly TRBD2 for D (6 bases). This CDR3 spans 16 amino acids. Trimming took off 6 bases at V and 4 bases at J, with 19 bases between the two ends. The CDR3 protein is CASRPPVLRGYNEQFF. The CDR3 bases are TGTGCCAGCAGACCCCCAGTGTTGCGGGGTTACAATGAGCAGTTCTTC.

This clonotype was detected many times. The V and J genes are TRBV25-1 and TRBJ2-4; possibly TRBD1 for D (5 bases). CDR1 and CDR2 (germline): MGHDK, SYGVNS. The CDR3 is 16 amino acids. V was shortened by 2 bases and J by 3 bases, with 14 bases between the two germline ends. The DNA for the CDR3 is TGTGCCAGCAGTGAAAGCAGGGCCAAGGGCAAAAACATTCAGTACTTC. It encodes CASSESRAKGKNIQYF.

The table lists this clonotype with a few counts. The chain employs TRBV3-1 and TRBJ2-7, with 7 nucleotides matching TRBD2. V lost 3 bases, J lost 4 bases, and 9 bases stayed unmatched. The CDR3 extends over 15 amino acids. Germline loops: CDR1 LGHDT, CDR2 YNNKEL (reference sequence). This chain's CDR3 is CASSQGGMLLYEQYF. The CDR3 region has the DNA TGTGCCAGCAGCCAGGGAGGGATGCTCCTGTACGAGCAGTACTTC.

This clonotype was detected a few times. This rearrangement joins TRBV20-1 to TRBJ2-3, with D unresolved. Germline V gene sequence: CDR1 DFQATT, CDR2 SNEGSKA (reference sequence). The CDR3 runs 12 residues. V lost 0 bases, J lost 3 bases, and 4 bases lay in between. The CDR3 reads CSAREWTDTQYF. Here the CDR3 DNA reads TGCAGTGCTAGAGAATGGACAGATACGCAGTATTTT.

CDR3 bases: TGTGCCAGCACCGTCGGGGGGTTGAGCCTGTCCTACAATGAGCAGTTCTTC. Translating it yields CASTVGGLSLSYNEQFF. The chain has TRBV21-1 and TRBJ2-1; TRBD1 reflects the table's D call only, with no check against the DNA. TRBV21-1 is a recognized pseudogene. The CDR3 is 17 residues long.

The chain joins TRBV28 to TRBJ2-5; TRBD1 agrees at 10 bases. Matching the DNA end better, TRBJ2-7 makes the J call doubtful. The germline CDR1 and CDR2 sequences are MDHEN and SYDVKM. The CDR3 length is 16 residues. CDR3 DNA: TGTGCCAGCAGTCGACGTCGGACAGGGGGGACCTACGAGCAGTACTTC. Its translation: CASSRRRTGGTYEQYF.

This clonotype was detected a few times. The rearrangement joins TRBV5-1 to TRBJ2-7; D not resolved. The CDR3 has 13 residues. V lost 4 bases, J lost 2 bases, and 10 bases lay in between. Germline CDR1 SGHRS, CDR2 YFSETQ. The CDR3 DNA is TGCGCCAGCAGCCTCCGGACGCCCTACGAGCAGTACTTC. This encodes CASSLRTPYEQYF.

This chain links TRBV11-3 with TRBJ2-7; D is unresolved. Germline V gene lookup returns CDR1 SGHNT and CDR2 YENEEA. There are 11 residues in the CDR3. V lost 3 bases, J lost 5 bases, and 5 bases lay in between. CDR3 residues: CASSFHHEQYF. The CDR3 DNA reads TGTGCCAGCAGCTTTCACCACGAGCAGTACTTC.

CDR3: CSARVSASATDTQYF. The CDR3 region has the DNA TGCAGTGCTAGAGTAAGTGCCTCCGCCACAGATACGCAGTATTTT. The chain carries TRBV20-1 and TRBJ2-3; D is undetermined. The CDR3 covers 15 residues. From germline, CDR1 is DFQATT and CDR2 SNEGSKA (reference sequence). V was trimmed by 1 base and J by 2 bases, leaving 13 bases between them.

There are a few counts of this clonotype. This sequence joins TRBV15 and TRBJ2-1; D is uncertain. V dropped 3 bases and J dropped 2 bases, with 8 bases sitting between them. The germline CDR1 and CDR2 sequences are LNHNV and YYDKDF (reference sequence). The CDR3 consists of 14 residues. CDR3 coding DNA: TGTGCCACCAGCAGGGACGACCCCTACAATGAGCAGTTCTTC. Amino acids: CATSRDDPYNEQFF.

This clonotype was counted a single time. A much more abundant neighbour one base away suggests this may be a read error. V gene TRBV12-3 or TRBV12-4 combines with J gene TRBJ2-6; D is unresolved. V lost 6 bases and J 0 bases, leaving 3 bases between the germline ends. The CDR3 runs 13 residues. The CDR3 sequence: CASRHSGANVLTF. The CDR3 DNA reads TGTGCCAGCAGACACTCTGGGGCCAACGTCCTGACTTTC.

J is TRBJ2-7 and V is TRBV20-1; D ambiguous. Trimming took off 6 bases at V and 2 bases at J, with 14 bases between the two ends. The germline gives CDR1 DFQATT, CDR2 SNEGSKA (reference sequence). The CDR3 loop spans 13 amino acids. The CDR3 loop is CSAEIGQTYEQYF. CDR3 in DNA: TGCAGTGCCGAAATTGGGCAGACCTACGAGCAGTACTTC.

This clonotype has more than one count but fewer than ten. V gene TRBV7-6 combines with J gene TRBJ2-7, with a weak D call TRBD1 (5 bases). Germline values: CDR1 SGHVS, CDR2 FNYEAQ. The V end lost 5 bases, the J end lost 4 bases, and 15 bases lay between the germline ends. The CDR3 is made up of 14 amino acids. In nucleotides, the CDR3 is TGTGCCAGCAGCGCAGGCACAGGATTTTACGAGCAGTACTTC. Translated: CASSAGTGFYEQYF.